This T cell receptor beta chain was profiled in a study of OX40 agonist ivuxolimab in advanced cancers. Study-level information: Patients enrolled in dose escalation were diagnosed with hepatocellular carcinoma, melanoma, renal cell or head and neck cancer.

The CDR3 consists of 14 residues. V dropped 0 bases and J dropped 3 bases, with 10 bases sitting between them. Germline CDR1 and CDR2: SGDLS and YYNGEE. Produced via immunoSEQ multiplex PCR; TCRdb's table is partial and in-frame only. Of approximately 70,000 clones listed, approximately 80% are singletons. This clone was detected only once. The rearrangement links TRBV9 to TRBJ2-7; D call uncertain. This TCR derives from an adult with an advanced solid tumor such as melanoma, head and neck, liver or kidney cancer. This specimen consisted of CD4+ or CD8+ T cells sorted from blood, obtained in a trial of the OX40 agonist ivuxolimab. CDR3 region: CASSVAVPDYEQYF. The CDR3 coding sequence is TGTGCCAGCAGCGTAGCCGTACCAGACTACGAGCAGTACTTC. The variable domain in full, with the rest retrieved from reference TRBV9 and TRBJ2-7, is DSGVTQTPKHLITATGQRVTLRCSPRSGDLSVYWYQQSLDQGLQFLIQYYNGEERAKGNILERFSAQQFPDLHSELNLSSLELGDSALYFCASSVAVPDYEQYFGPGTRLTVT.